These 26 T cell receptor beta chains were all obtained from the same sample, sequenced in a study of T cells in Graves' hyperthyroidism and ophthalmopathy. The TCR beta CDR3 regions underwent amplification using RNA transcripts as the source. Using the HTBI primer set, a first-round RT-PCR was run on the TCR CDR3. Via MiXCR, TCRdb re-called the multiplex PCR reads, giving one row per CDR3 protein. This table has about 710,000 distinct CDR3 sequences, about 15% appearing once. Sequencing input: blood. These receptors all come from a man aged 18 to 30 with Graves' hyperthyroidism.

This clonotype was detected a few times. The chain combines TRBV5-4 with TRBJ2-7; D could derive from TRBD1 or TRBD2 (5 bases each). Germline loops: CDR1 SGHNT, CDR2 YYREEE (reference sequence). With 0 bases removed from V and 2 bases from J, the gap between germline ends came to 12 bases. CDR3 length: 15 amino acids. CDR3 bases: TGTGCCAGCAGCTTGGAGCGGCAGGGACCCTACGAGCAGTACTTC. Its protein is CASSLERQGPYEQYF.

As to this clonotype: Since a much larger clone is just one base distant, this may be a read error. The chain has TRBV4-1 and TRBJ2-7; D tentatively reads TRBD1 or TRBD2 (5 bases each). The CDR3 totals 13 residues. The germline V gene encodes CDR1 MGHRA and CDR2 YSYEKL. In DNA form, the CDR3 reads TGCGCCAGCAGCCCTCTGACAGACTACGAGCAGCACTTC. It translates to CASSPLTDYEQHF.

The rearrangement uses TRBV6-1 and TRBJ2-7, with D tentatively TRBD1 (6 bases). Germline CDR1 reads MNHNS; CDR2 reads SASEGT. V was shortened by 4 bases and J by 2 bases, with 18 bases between the two germline ends. This CDR3 has 16 amino acids. The chain's CDR3 is CASSVPPQGPTYEQYF. The DNA of the CDR3 is TGTGCCAGCAGTGTCCCACCCCAGGGGCCTACCTACGAGCAGTACTTC.

This clonotype showed up many times. The chain couples TRBV20-1 to TRBJ2-1; D not resolved. There are 13 residues in the CDR3. Trimming took off 6 bases at V and 4 bases at J, with 13 bases between the two ends. From germline, CDR1 is DFQATT and CDR2 SNEGSKA (reference sequence). The DNA of the CDR3 is TGCAGTGCACCCCCGAGTGGGTACAATGAGCAGTTCTTC. It codes for CSAPPSGYNEQFF.

The genes are TRBV4-2 and TRBJ2-7; 7 bases agree with TRBD1. From germline, CDR1 is LGHNA and CDR2 YNFKEQ. The length of the CDR3 is 16 residues. V shed 3 bases, J shed 3 bases, and the junction held 11 bases outside the gene matches. As DNA, the CDR3 is TGTGCCAGCAGCCATCGGGACAGCCGGGACCGCTACGAGCAGTACTTC. Protein: CASSHRDSRDRYEQYF.

This clonotype has at least ten counts. The chain carries TRBV27 and TRBJ1-5; D is unclear. Trimming pared 4 bases from V and 0 bases from J, leaving 13 bases between. The length of the CDR3 is 16 residues. CDR1 MNHEY and CDR2 SMNVEV come from the germline V gene (reference sequence). In DNA form, the CDR3 reads TGTGCCAGCAGTTCAACCGGGTTGGATAGCAATCAGCCCCAGCATTTT. This sequence encodes CASSSTGLDSNQPQHF.

The sample holds many counts of this clonotype. DNA for the CDR3: TGTGCCAGCACCCTACTTAGCGGCAATGAGCAGTTCTTC. This codes for CASTLLSGNEQFF. The V and J genes are TRBV6-1 and TRBJ2-1; possibly TRBD2 for D (6 bases). The V gene lost 7 bases and the J gene lost 6 bases, with 13 bases spanning the gap. CDR1 is MNHNS, CDR2 SASEGT, per germline. This CDR3 is 13 amino acids long.

This clonotype was counted only a few times. The chain joins TRBV7-6 to TRBJ2-7; 7 bases are shared with TRBD2. CDR1 and CDR2 (germline): SGHVS, FNYEAQ. CDR3 length: 15 residues. V dropped 5 bases and J dropped 0; count of bases not matched to a gene: 7. CDR3 region: CASSVGLGASYEQYF. CDR3 nucleotide sequence: TGTGCCAGCAGCGTAGGACTAGGAGCCTCCTACGAGCAGTACTTC.

This clonotype was counted a few times. This could be a read error, since a much larger clone is one nucleotide away. The chain joins TRBV20-1 to TRBJ2-7; D gene ambiguous. Germline assignment: CDR1 DFQATT and CDR2 SNEGSKA (reference sequence). CDR3 length equals 13 residues. CDR3 sequence reads: CSAPRTGSYERYF. The CDR3 region has the DNA TGCAGTGCCCCCCGAACTGGTTCCTACGAGCGGTACTTC.

Of note for this clonotype: A much larger clone differs from this one at a single base, so this may be a read error. The chain is built from TRBV11-3 and TRBJ2-7, with D tentatively TRBD1 or TRBD2 (5 bases each). The CDR3 spans 16 residues. Germline CDR1 and CDR2: SGHNT and YENEEA. CDR3 region: CVSSPVLGDRPYEQYF. The CDR3 DNA follows: TGTGTCAGCAGCCCAGTGCTGGGGGATCGCCCCTACGAGCAGTACTTC.

This chain joins TRBV20-1 and TRBJ2-1; TRBD2 matches at 12 bases. The junction had 14 bases not matched to a gene; V was cut back by 5 bases and J by 9 bases. Looked up from germline, CDR1 is DFQATT and CDR2 is SNEGSKA (reference sequence). This CDR3 contains 16 residues. For the CDR3, the DNA is TGCAGTGCTGCACCGCTTGGACTAGCGGGGACGGGTGAGCAGTTCTTC. It encodes CSAAPLGLAGTGEQFF.

This clonotype has a handful of counts. J is TRBJ2-5 and V is TRBV20-1; either TRBD1 or TRBD2 may supply D (6 bases each). Trimming removed 3 bases from V and 5 bases from J, with 16 bases in between. The CDR3 consists of 14 residues. The germline CDR1 and CDR2 sequences are DFQATT and SNEGSKA (reference sequence). CDR3 region: CSASRGRPWETQYF. CDR3 bases: TGCAGTGCTAGTAGGGGGAGGCCATGGGAGACCCAGTACTTC.

V is TRBV5-4 and J is TRBJ2-1; D is undetermined. Per germline, CDR1 SGHNT and CDR2 YYREEE (reference sequence). V gave up 3 bases and J gave up 7 bases, with 11 bases separating them. This CDR3 contains 13 residues. The CDR3 nucleotides are TGTGCCAGCAGCTCGGAAAGTAGGAATGAGCAGTTCTTC. Its translation: CASSSESRNEQFF. Full variable domain (rest looked up from reference TRBV5-4 and TRBJ2-1): ETGVTQSPTHLIKTRGQQVTLRCSSQSGHNTVSWYQQALGQGPQFIFQYYREEENGRGNFPPRFSGLQFPNYSSELNVNALELDDSALYLCASSSESRNEQFFGPGTRLTVL.

This clonotype occurred a few times. The chain uses TRBV30 and TRBJ1-2; D is possibly TRBD1 (5 bases). Deletions cut 7 bases from V and 0 bases from J, with 12 bases between. The V gene's germline CDR1 is GTSNPN and CDR2 SVGIG (reference sequence). There are 13 residues in the CDR3. The CDR3 spells CAYKGNPNYGYTF. The DNA for the CDR3 is TGTGCCTATAAGGGGAACCCTAACTATGGCTACACCTTC.

Comments on this clonotype: Germline is not matched at one junction end, which may reflect a read error. The genes are TRBV27 and TRBJ2-1; TRBD2 matches 7 bases. CDR3 length: 14 amino acids. Per germline, CDR1 MNHEY and CDR2 SMNVEV (reference sequence). CDR3 sequence reads: CASSLSRTSDEQFF. CDR3 DNA sequence: TGTGCCAGCAGCTTATCCCGGACTAGTGATGAGCAGTTCTTC.

J is TRBJ2-7 and V is TRBV6-2 or TRBV6-3; D ambiguous. The length of the CDR3 is 14 residues. Germline assignment: CDR1 MNHEY and CDR2 SVGEGT. V shed 5 bases and J shed 0 bases, with 11 bases lying between them. The CDR3 nucleotides read TGTGCCAGCAGTCTAGGGATGAGCTCCTACGAGCAGTACTTC. The encoded protein is CASSLGMSSYEQYF.

This chain connects TRBV5-1 to TRBJ2-5; TRBD1 or TRBD2 may be the D gene (5 bases each). V was pared by 5 bases and J by 6 bases, with 14 bases between. The CDR3 sequence is 13 residues long. Per the germline V gene, CDR1 is SGHRS and CDR2 is YFSETQ. The chain's CDR3 is CASSIRGGQTQYF. The CDR3 nucleotides read TGCGCCAGCAGTATACGGGGCGGACAGACCCAGTACTTC.

The CDR3 loop is CATSDFSGSPDTQYF. In DNA form, the CDR3 reads TGTGCCACCAGTGATTTTAGCGGGAGCCCAGATACGCAGTATTTT. V is TRBV24-1 and J is TRBJ2-3; TRBD2 matches at 9 bases. This CDR3 has 15 amino acids. Germline V lookup: CDR1 KGHDR, CDR2 SFDVKD. Trimming removed 1 base from V and 4 bases from J; junction bases left unmatched: 2.

The V and J genes are TRBV7-9 and TRBJ2-1, with D possibly TRBD2 on 5 matching bases. Trimming removed 3 bases at V and 3 bases at J, with 9 bases between. The CDR3 loop spans 14 amino acids. The germline gives CDR1 SEHNR, CDR2 FQNEAQ (reference sequence). The CDR3 DNA is TGTGCCAGCAGCTTCCCCCGGGACTACAATGAGCAGTTCTTC. It specifies CASSFPRDYNEQFF.

This clonotype has ten or more counts. The chain employs TRBV28 and TRBJ2-5; TRBD1 or TRBD2 may be the D gene (7 bases each). Trimming stripped 6 bases from V and 6 bases from J, with 23 bases between. The CDR3 is made up of 16 amino acids. CDR1 and CDR2 (germline): MDHEN, SYDVKM. The CDR3 here is CASSKDQGGTWKTQYF. CDR3 nucleotides: TGTGCCAGCAGCAAAGACCAGGGGGGGACCTGGAAGACCCAGTACTTC.

Many counts were recorded for this clonotype. This chain links TRBV7-3 with TRBJ2-3, with 11 bases identical to TRBD2. The length of the CDR3 is 17 residues. Germline CDR1 is SGHTA and CDR2 is FQGTGA. Trimming at V came to 3 bases and at J to 3 bases, leaving 8 bases not matched to a gene. In DNA form, the CDR3 reads TGTGCCAGCAGCTTCCTCACGACTAGCGGGAATACAGATACGCAGTATTTT. Amino acid sequence: CASSFLTTSGNTDTQYF. Using reference TRBV7-3 and TRBJ2-3 for the parts outside the CDR3, the full variable domain is GAGVSQTPSNKVTEKGKYVELRCDPISGHTALYWYRQSLGQGPEFLIYFQGTGAADDSGLPNDRFFAVRPEGSVSTLKIQRTERGDSAVYLCASSFLTTSGNTDTQYFGPGTRLTVL.

This clonotype was observed at least ten times. This chain joins TRBV28 and TRBJ2-7; TRBD2 matches at 7 bases. The CDR3 spans 13 residues. Looked up from germline, CDR1 is MDHEN and CDR2 is SYDVKM. V shed 10 bases and J 0 bases; nucleotides not matched to a gene: 6. The DNA of the CDR3 is TGTGCCACCCGGACTAGGAGCTCCTACGAGCAGTACTTC. Translated, it gives CATRTRSSYEQYF.

The chain combines TRBV28 with TRBJ1-2; TRBD1 matches 11 bases. Germline V gene data show CDR1 as MDHEN and CDR2 as SYDVKM. V lost 10 bases and J lost 4; bases outside the gene matches: 11. This CDR3 region has 15 residues. CDR3 nucleotide sequence: TGTGCCACGGGACAGGGGGGTGAATCCTTCTATGGCTACACCTTC. Translation: CATGQGGESFYGYTF.

The gene calls are TRBV28 and TRBJ2-1; D unresolved. Germline CDR1 reads MDHEN; CDR2 reads SYDVKM. Trimming stripped 7 bases from V and 2 bases from J, with 18 bases between. The CDR3 consists of 16 residues. The CDR3 is CASTTPGALTYNEQFF. CDR3 bases: TGTGCCAGCACGACTCCTGGTGCCCTTACCTACAATGAGCAGTTCTTC.

This clonotype showed up many times. V is TRBV6-1 and J is TRBJ1-2; D is perhaps TRBD1 (6 bases). This CDR3 has 18 amino acids. Germline V gives CDR1 MNHNS, CDR2 SASEGT. Trimming cost V 5 bases and J 4 bases, with 26 bases left between them. CDR3 amino acids: CASSSGGAKPGWAYGYTF. The CDR3 coding sequence is TGTGCCAGCAGTTCCGGGGGGGCGAAGCCGGGTTGGGCCTATGGCTACACCTTC.

This clonotype was observed at least ten times. The rearrangement links TRBV3-1 to TRBJ1-5; a possible D gene is TRBD1 (5 bases). There are 17 residues in the CDR3. The V end lost 8 bases, the J end lost 2 bases, and 22 bases lay between the germline ends. Germline-derived CDR1 and CDR2 are LGHDT and YNNKEL (reference sequence). For the CDR3, the DNA is TGTGCCAGCTTCCGGGACGGGAAGAGTAGGGGCAATCAGCCCCAGCATTTT. Translated, it gives CASFRDGKSRGNQPQHF.